This passage covers 8 T cell receptor beta chains from one sample sequenced in a study of vaccination and CD4 T cells after COVID-19. Treatment noted: roughly 10-day PBMC culture with coronavirus spike peptide pools or control peptides (ViraFEST assay). What these receptors recognize is not known. Sequenced with the Oncomine TCR Beta short-read assay was DNA taken from cultured CD4+ T cells. MiXCR was run by TCRdb on the PCR reads, yielding one entry per CDR3 protein. Among roughly 13,000 distinct CDR3 sequences listed, 20% to 30% were seen once. The input for sequencing was CD4+ T cells from blood, cultured in vitro, taken after SARS-CoV-2 vaccination. The source of these receptors is a human donor who had recovered from COVID-19.

This clonotype has a handful of counts. This chain uses TRBV6-5 with TRBJ1-2; D is perhaps TRBD1 (6 bases). CDR1 is MNHEY and CDR2 is SVGAGI in the germline V gene. The CDR3 loop spans 16 amino acids. Trimming pared 0 bases from V and 1 base from J, leaving 12 bases between. CDR3 protein: CASSYSFSRGNYGYTF. The CDR3 DNA sequence: TGTGCCAGCAGTTACTCGTTTTCCAGGGGTAACTATGGCTACACCTTC.

The V call is TRBV11-2, the J call TRBJ2-4; tentative D call: TRBD2 (6 bases). In germline, CDR1 is SGHAT, CDR2 FQNNGV. The ends were cut back, 3 bases at V and 8 bases at J, with 14 bases in the middle. The CDR3 has 14 residues. The CDR3 loop reads CASSFSYPGDIQYF. The CDR3 DNA is TGTGCCAGCAGCTTTTCCTACCCGGGGGACATTCAGTACTTC.

The gene calls are TRBV9 and TRBJ2-1; either TRBD1 or TRBD2 may fit D (6 bases each). Germline CDR1 SGDLS, CDR2 YYNGEE. Trimming removed 4 bases at V and 12 bases at J, with 17 bases between. This CDR3 is 13 amino acids long. CDR3 in DNA: TGTGCCAGCAGCCCGCGGGACACCCGGGGGCAGTTCTTC. Amino acids: CASSPRDTRGQFF.

The gene calls are TRBV7-2 and TRBJ1-5, with unresolved D. Trimming cost V 1 base and J 3 bases, with 7 bases left between them. This CDR3 is built from 14 residues. Per the germline V gene, CDR1 is SGHTA and CDR2 is FQGNSA. The CDR3 DNA reads TGTGCCAGCAGCTTAGGACTGCTCAATCAGCCCCAGCATTTT. It encodes CASSLGLLNQPQHF.

CDR3 sequence (DNA): TGTGCCAGCAGCCACGGGACAGTAGCGCACTATGGCTACACCTTC. It codes for CASSHGTVAHYGYTF. The chain combines TRBV3-1 with TRBJ1-2; 7 nucleotides align to TRBD1. V trimming: 3 bases; J trimming: 3 bases; junction bases outside the gene matches: 7. The germline V gene encodes CDR1 LGHDT and CDR2 YNNKEL (reference sequence). The CDR3 runs 15 residues.

This clonotype is labeled medium-sized. The rearrangement uses TRBV19 and TRBJ1-5; a weak D match, TRBD1 (5 bases). Germline assignment: CDR1 LNHDA and CDR2 SQIVND (reference sequence). The CDR3 consists of 12 residues. Trimming pared 5 bases from V and 5 bases from J, leaving 7 bases between. The CDR3 DNA reads TGTGCCAGTAGTCCCAGGGATCAGCCCCAGCATTTT. Its protein is CASSPRDQPQHF.

The chain links TRBV14 to TRBJ1-1, with D perhaps matching TRBD1 (5 bases). Germline-derived CDR1 and CDR2 are SGHDN and FVKESK. This CDR3 has 17 residues. Trimming stripped 1 base from V and 5 bases from J, with 20 bases between. As DNA, the CDR3 is TGTGCCAGCAGCCAAGGGGTTGGCAGGGACCTTCGGACTGAAGCTTTCTTT. Translating it yields CASSQGVGRDLRTEAFF.

The CDR3 is CASRPRTSGSFNEQFF. CDR3 sequence (DNA): TGTGCCAGCAGACCTCGGACTAGCGGGAGTTTCAATGAGCAGTTCTTC. The chain joins TRBV6-2 or TRBV6-3 to TRBJ2-1; TRBD2 matches 13 bases. Germline CDR1 and CDR2: MNHEY and SVGEGT. V was clipped by 6 bases and J by 6 bases; unmatched bases: 8. There are 16 residues in the CDR3.